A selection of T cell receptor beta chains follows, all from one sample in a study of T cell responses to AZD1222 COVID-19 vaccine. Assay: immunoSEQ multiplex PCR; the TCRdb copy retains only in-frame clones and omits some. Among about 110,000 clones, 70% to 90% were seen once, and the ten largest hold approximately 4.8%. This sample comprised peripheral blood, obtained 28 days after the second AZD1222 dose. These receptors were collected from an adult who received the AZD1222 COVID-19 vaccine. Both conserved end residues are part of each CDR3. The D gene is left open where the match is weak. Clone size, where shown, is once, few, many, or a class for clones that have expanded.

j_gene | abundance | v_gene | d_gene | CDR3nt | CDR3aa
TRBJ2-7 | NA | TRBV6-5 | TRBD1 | TGTGCCAGCAGTCTCGGACAGGGGGGATACGAGCAGTACTTC | CASSLGQGGYEQYF
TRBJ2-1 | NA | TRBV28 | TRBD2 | TGTGCCAGCACCAATGGTGGTCTAGCGGTCGTTAATGAGCAGTTCTTC | CASTNGGLAVVNEQFF
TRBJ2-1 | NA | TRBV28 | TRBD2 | TGTGCCAGCAGGGGGACTAGCGGGGAGAGCTCCTACAATGAGCAGTTCTTC | CASRGTSGESSYNEQFF
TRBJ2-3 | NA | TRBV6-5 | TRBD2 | TGTGCCAGCAGTCGGGGCGGGGGTCTCTTGGATACGCAGTATTTT | CASSRGGGLLDTQYF
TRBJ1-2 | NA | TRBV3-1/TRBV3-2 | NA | TGTGCCAGCAGCTGGACCTCTACCTTCTATGGCTACACCTTC | CASSWTSTFYGYTF
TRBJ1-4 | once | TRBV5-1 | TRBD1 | TGCGCCAGCAGCCCGGGGGTACAGGGGGCAAGGGAAAAACTGTTTTTT | CASSPGVQGAREKLFF
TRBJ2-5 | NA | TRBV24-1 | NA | TGTGCCACCAGTGATTCAATTGCAGCGGAGACCCAGTACTTC | CATSDSIAAETQYF
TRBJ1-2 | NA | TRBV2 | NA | TGTGCCAGCAGTGAGGCAGGGTCTCAATACTATGGCTACACCTTC | CASSEAGSQYYGYTF
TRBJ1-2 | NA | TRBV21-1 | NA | TGTGCCAGCAGCTTCCCCTTCGGTAGGGCCCCCAACTATGGCTACACCTTC | CASSFPFGRAPNYGYTF
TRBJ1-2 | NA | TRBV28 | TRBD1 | TGTGCCAGTTCCCACCCCAGGACAGGGGGCGGGGGGTATGGCTACACCTTC | CASSHPRTGGGGYGYTF
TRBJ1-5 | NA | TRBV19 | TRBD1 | TGTGCCAGTAGTAGCCCTCCCGGGACAGGGTACAATCAGCCCCAGCATTTT | CASSSPPGTGYNQPQHF
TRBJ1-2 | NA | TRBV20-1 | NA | TGCAGTGCATTTAACTATGGCTACACCTTC | CSAFNYGYTF
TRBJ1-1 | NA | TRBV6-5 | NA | TGTGCCAGCACCCTCGGACAGTTTGGTGCTGAAGCTTTCTTT | CASTLGQFGAEAFF
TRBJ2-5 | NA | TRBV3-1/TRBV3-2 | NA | TGTGCCAGCAGCCTTGACCCCTCGGAGACCCAGTACTTC | CASSLDPSETQYF
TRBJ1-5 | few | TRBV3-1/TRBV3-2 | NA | TGTGCCAGCAGCCAGGTACTACTCAGCCCCCAGCATTTT | CASSQVLLSPQHF
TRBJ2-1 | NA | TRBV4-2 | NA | TGTGCCAGCAGCCAAGAGGGGACCTACAATGAGCAGTTCTTC | CASSQEGTYNEQFF
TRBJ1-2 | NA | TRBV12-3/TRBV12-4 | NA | TGTGCCAGCAGTTTAGCAGGGGGGTATGGCTACACCTTC | CASSLAGGYGYTF
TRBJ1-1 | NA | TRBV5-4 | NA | TGTGCCAGCAGCTTGGGGGGTGGGGTGAACACTGAAGCTTTCTTT | CASSLGGGVNTEAFF
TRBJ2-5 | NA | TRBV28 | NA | TGTGCCAGCATTCAAGGAGAGACCCAGTACTTC | CASIQGETQYF
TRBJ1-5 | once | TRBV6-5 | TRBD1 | TGTGCCAGCATCTCGGGAGACAGGGCGGATCAGCCCCAGCATTTT | CASISGDRADQPQHF
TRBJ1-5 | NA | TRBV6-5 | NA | TGTGCCAGCAGTTATGGGCGGAATAGCAATCAGCCCCAGCATTTT | CASSYGRNSNQPQHF
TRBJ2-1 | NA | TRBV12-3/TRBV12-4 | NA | TGTGCCAGCAGGCCAGGGATCAATGAGCAGTTCTTC | CASRPGINEQFF
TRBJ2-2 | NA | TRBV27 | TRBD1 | TGTGCCAGCAGTTTATCGAAGATGGGACAGGGGGCTATCGGGGAGCTGTTTTTT | CASSLSKMGQGAIGELFF
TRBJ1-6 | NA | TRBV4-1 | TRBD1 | TGCGCCAGCAGCAGCGCGGGACAGGGGGGGTCACCCCTCCACTTT | CASSSAGQGGSPLHF
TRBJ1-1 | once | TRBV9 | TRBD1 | TGTGCCAGCAGCCCCCACAGTAGCAGGGGGCTCGGTGGGAACACTGAAGCTTTCTTT | CASSPHSSRGLGGNTEAFF
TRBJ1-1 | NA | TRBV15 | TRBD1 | TGTGCCACCAGCAGAGGACAGGGGCCCCTTTACACTGAAGCTTTCTTT | CATSRGQGPLYTEAFF
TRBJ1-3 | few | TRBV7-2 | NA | TGTGCCAGCAGCTCGGGACTGCCGTTCTCTGGAAACACCATATATTTT | CASSSGLPFSGNTIYF
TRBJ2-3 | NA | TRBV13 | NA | TGTGCCAGCAGTCTCCTACCAGATACGCAGTATTTT | CASSLLPDTQYF
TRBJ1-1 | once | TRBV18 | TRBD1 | TGTGCCAGCTCAGCCGGGACAGAAAACACTGAAGCTTTCTTT | CASSAGTENTEAFF
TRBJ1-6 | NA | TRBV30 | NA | TGTGCCTGGAGTAGCGGTCGGTATAATTCACCCCTCCACTTT | CAWSSGRYNSPLHF
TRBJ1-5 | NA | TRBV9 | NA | TGTGCCAGCAGCGAGAGAGACAGACACAATCAGCCCCAGCATTTT | CASSERDRHNQPQHF
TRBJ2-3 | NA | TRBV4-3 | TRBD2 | TGCGCCAGCAGCCAAGATCGGGGGGTAGCAGATACGCAGTATTTT | CASSQDRGVADTQYF
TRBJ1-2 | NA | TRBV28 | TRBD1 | TGTGCCAGCAGTCCTGGGACAGGGAGGGTTTATGGCTACACCTTC | CASSPGTGRVYGYTF
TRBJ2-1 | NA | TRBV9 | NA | TGTGCCAGCAGTCCAACAGGGTATGCGAATGAGCAGTTCTTC | CASSPTGYANEQFF
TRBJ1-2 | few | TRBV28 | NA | TGTGCCAGCAGTTCAAACTCCGGCTATGGCTACACCTTC | CASSSNSGYGYTF
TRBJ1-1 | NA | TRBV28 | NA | TGTGCCAGCAGTCCAGGGGTCGGAGTCATGAGTGAAGCTTTCTTT | CASSPGVGVMSEAFF
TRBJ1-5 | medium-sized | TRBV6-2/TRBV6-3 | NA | TGTGCCAGCAGTTACCACGACCAGAGCAATCAGCCCCAGCATTTT | CASSYHDQSNQPQHF
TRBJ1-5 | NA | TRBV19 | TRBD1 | TGTGCCAGTAGTCCCGAGACAGGGGGTGATCAGCCCCAGCATTTT | CASSPETGGDQPQHF
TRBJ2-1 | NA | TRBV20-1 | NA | TGCAGTGCTAGTAGAGAAGACGAGCAGTTCTTC | CSASREDEQFF
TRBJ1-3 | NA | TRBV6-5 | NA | TGTGCCAGCAGCCCCAGGGACTCTGGAAACACCATATATTTT | CASSPRDSGNTIYF
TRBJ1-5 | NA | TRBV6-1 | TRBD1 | TGTGCCAGCAGTGACAACAGGGGGACAAATCAGCCCCAGCATTTT | CASSDNRGTNQPQHF
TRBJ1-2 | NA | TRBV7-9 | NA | TGTGCCAGCAGCCACTCTGGCACCGGTAACTATGGCTACACCTTC | CASSHSGTGNYGYTF
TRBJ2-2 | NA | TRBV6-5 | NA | TGTGCCAGCAAGATCTTTGCGAACACCGGGGAGCTGTTTTTT | CASKIFANTGELFF
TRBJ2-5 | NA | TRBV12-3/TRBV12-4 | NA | TGTGCCAGCAAGGAGGGGGCTCCGGGGACCCAGTACTTC | CASKEGAPGTQYF
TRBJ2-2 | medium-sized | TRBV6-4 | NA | TGTGCCAGCAGTGACTCGAGCACCGGGGAGCTGTTTTTT | CASSDSSTGELFF
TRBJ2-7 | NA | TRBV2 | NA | TGTGCCAGCAGTGTGTTCCACCGGGCGGGCGAGCAGTACTTC | CASSVFHRAGEQYF
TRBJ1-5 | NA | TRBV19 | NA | TGTGCCAGTAGTATAGATGGCCAGGGGTTTCATCAGCCCCAGCATTTT | CASSIDGQGFHQPQHF
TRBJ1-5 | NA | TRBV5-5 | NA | TGTGCCAGCAGCTTAGATCCCCGAGGGAGCAATCAGCCCCAGCATTTT | CASSLDPRGSNQPQHF
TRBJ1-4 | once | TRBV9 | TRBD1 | TGTGCCAGCAGCGTTCACAGGGGGGCTGAAAAACTGTTTTTT | CASSVHRGAEKLFF
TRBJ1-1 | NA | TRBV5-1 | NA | TGCGCCAGCAGCTTGGCCTACGGGCAGGTTAACACTGAAGCTTTCTTT | CASSLAYGQVNTEAFF
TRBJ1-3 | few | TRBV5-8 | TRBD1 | TGTGCCAGCAGCAAGGGACAGTTCTCTGGAAACACCATATATTTT | CASSKGQFSGNTIYF
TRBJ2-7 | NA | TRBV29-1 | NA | TGCAGCGTTGAAGACAGTACCACCTACGAGCAGTACTTC | CSVEDSTTYEQYF
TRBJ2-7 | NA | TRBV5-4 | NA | TGTGCCAGCAGCTTGGTCGGGGACGAGCAGTACTTC | CASSLVGDEQYF